Listed below are T cell receptor beta chains from one sample, sequenced in a study of Ad26.COV2.S vaccination and SARS-CoV-2 variants. The method was immunoSEQ multiplex PCR; TCRdb's version includes in-frame clones alone and lacks a portion of them. There are 350,000 to 450,000 clones in the sample; 70% to 90% occur only once, and 1.9% lies in the top ten. The material sequenced was peripheral blood, taken in a trial of Ad26.COV2.S vaccine versus placebo. These TCRs come from a person between 18 and 65 years old who received the Ad26.COV2.S COVID-19 vaccine or a placebo. Both conserved end residues are part of each CDR3. The D gene is left open where the match is weak. Clone size appears in some rows only: once, few, many, or a class for an expanded clone.

>.|TRBJ2-3|16|TRBV27|.
CASSLRRGRAPDTQYF
TGTGCCAGCAGTTTGAGGCGGGGCAGGGCCCCAGATACGCAGTATTTT
>.|TRBJ1-3|15|TRBV7-9|.
CASSFPGTTGNTIYF
TGTGCCAGCAGCTTCCCCGGGACAACTGGAAACACCATATATTTT
>.|TRBJ2-5|11|TRBV2|.
CATSDLETQYF
TGTGCCACCTCTGACCTGGAGACCCAGTACTTC
>.|TRBJ1-5|14|TRBV3-1/TRBV3-2|.
CASSQGGRNQPQHF
TGTGCCAGCAGCCAAGGTGGTAGGAATCAGCCCCAGCATTTT
>.|TRBJ1-3|16|TRBV7-6|.
CASSLAIGSSGNTIYF
TGTGCCAGCAGCTTAGCTATCGGGAGCTCTGGAAACACCATATATTTT
>.|TRBJ1-2|15|TRBV28|TRBD1
CASSPPTGGDTGYTF
TGTGCCAGCAGTCCACCGACAGGGGGCGATACTGGCTACACCTTC
>few|TRBJ1-2|15|TRBV4-3|.
CASSQDQALRYGYTF
TGCGCCAGCAGCCAAGATCAGGCACTTCGTTATGGCTACACCTTC
>.|TRBJ2-5|16|TRBV2|TRBD2
CASSQTSGVGQETQYF
TGTGCCAGCAGTCAGACTAGCGGAGTTGGGCAAGAGACCCAGTACTTC
>.|TRBJ2-6|15|TRBV11-2|.
CASSPMRSGANVLTF
TGTGCCAGCAGCCCCATGAGGTCTGGGGCCAACGTCCTGACTTTC
>.|TRBJ2-3|17|TRBV27|TRBD2
CASSPTSGRAFGDTQYF
TGTGCCAGCAGTCCGACTAGCGGGAGGGCCTTCGGAGATACGCAGTATTTT
>.|TRBJ2-1|14|TRBV30|TRBD2
CAWAGGRSYNEQFF
TGTGCCTGGGCGGGAGGGAGGTCCTACAATGAGCAGTTCTTC
>.|TRBJ2-3|14|TRBV5-1|.
CASSLDGPTDTQYF
TGCGCCAGCAGCCTGGACGGACCCACAGATACGCAGTATTTT
>.|TRBJ2-2|15|TRBV18|TRBD1
CASSPVTGATGELFF
TGTGCCAGCTCACCTGTGACAGGGGCCACCGGGGAGCTGTTTTTT
>.|TRBJ2-7|16|TRBV2|TRBD1
CASSELRTGGPYEQYF
TGTGCCAGCAGTGAATTGAGGACAGGGGGACCCTACGAGCAGTACTTC
>.|TRBJ1-6|19|TRBV27|TRBD1
CASSLLGLDRGGYNSPLHF
TGTGCCAGCAGTTTATTGGGATTGGACAGGGGAGGCTATAATTCACCCCTCCACTTT
>.|TRBJ1-2|14|TRBV18|.
CASSPRDPSYGYTF
TGTGCCAGCTCACCACGGGACCCCAGCTATGGCTACACCTTC
>.|TRBJ2-3|16|TRBV5-1|TRBD2
CASSLAAGNFADTQYF
TGCGCCAGCAGCCTTGCAGCGGGAAATTTCGCAGATACGCAGTATTTT
>.|TRBJ2-7|14|TRBV3-1/TRBV3-2|TRBD1
CASSQGDRGYEQYF
TGTGCCAGCAGCCAGGGGGACAGGGGATACGAGCAGTACTTC
>.|TRBJ2-1|13|TRBV11-3|.
CASSLRDYNEQFF
TGTGCCAGCAGCCTCCGGGACTACAATGAGCAGTTCTTC
>.|TRBJ1-5|15|TRBV6-5|TRBD1
CASSLGTVSNQPQHF
TGTGCCAGCAGTTTAGGGACAGTAAGCAATCAGCCCCAGCATTTT
>.|TRBJ1-1|16|TRBV28|TRBD1
CASSDHGTALNTEAFF
TGTGCCAGCAGTGACCACGGGACAGCCTTGAACACTGAAGCTTTCTTT
>.|TRBJ2-1|13|TRBV4-1|.
CASSQHTKAQQFF
TGCGCCAGCAGCCAACACACCAAGGCACAGCAGTTCTTC
>.|TRBJ1-5|14|TRBV19|.
CASSISVSNQPQHF
TGTGCCAGTAGTATAAGCGTTAGCAATCAGCCCCAGCATTTT
>.|TRBJ2-7|12|TRBV20-1|.
CSASRRNYEQYF
TGCAGTGCTAGTCGGCGGAATTACGAGCAGTACTTC
>.|TRBJ2-1|16|TRBV19|TRBD1
CASSIGEDRAYNEQFF
TGTGCCAGTAGTATAGGAGAGGACAGGGCTTACAATGAGCAGTTCTTC
>.|TRBJ2-1|11|TRBV20-1|.
CSARLHNEQFF
TGCAGTGCTAGGCTTCACAATGAGCAGTTCTTC
>.|TRBJ2-2|13|TRBV6-4|.
CASSDGGAGELFF
TGTGCCAGCAGTGACGGGGGAGCCGGGGAGCTGTTTTTT
>.|TRBJ1-2|13|TRBV5-1|.
CASSFEGNYGYTF
TGCGCCAGCAGCTTCGAGGGGAACTATGGCTACACCTTC
>.|TRBJ2-7|15|TRBV6-6|.
CASSYPRGGVYEQYF
TGTGCCAGCAGTTACCCCAGGGGGGGGGTCTACGAGCAGTACTTC
>.|TRBJ1-5|14|TRBV19|.
CASSIQGRNQPQHF
TGTGCCAGTAGTATTCAGGGACGGAATCAGCCCCAGCATTTT
>.|TRBJ2-7|16|TRBV7-8|.
CASRDLYRDSPYEQYF
TGTGCCAGCAGGGATCTGTACAGGGACTCCCCCTACGAGCAGTACTTC
>.|TRBJ2-7|14|TRBV6-5|TRBD2
CASISQRELYEQYF
TGTGCCAGCATTAGCCAGCGGGAGTTGTACGAGCAGTACTTC
>.|TRBJ1-4|13|TRBV19|.
CASRPGRGEKLFF
TGTGCCAGTCGCCCGGGGAGAGGGGAAAAACTGTTTTTT
>.|TRBJ2-7|14|TRBV7-2|.
CASSLSLQTYEQYF
TGTGCCAGCAGCTTATCTCTACAGACCTACGAGCAGTACTTC
>.|TRBJ2-5|15|TRBV7-2|TRBD2
CASSSPGLAQETQYF
TGTGCCAGCAGCTCGCCGGGACTAGCGCAAGAGACCCAGTACTTC
>.|TRBJ1-1|14|TRBV6-6|.
CASSSFTGATEAFF
TGTGCCAGCAGTTCTTTTACGGGGGCCACTGAAGCTTTCTTT
>.|TRBJ2-7|13|TRBV30|TRBD2
CAWSPMGGNEQYF
TGTGCCTGGAGTCCCATGGGGGGGAACGAGCAGTACTTC
>.|TRBJ1-2|13|TRBV20-1|.
CSASQWRDYGYTF
TGCAGTGCTAGTCAGTGGAGGGACTATGGCTACACCTTC
>.|TRBJ2-1|13|TRBV5-1|TRBD2
CASSFGRAIEQFF
TGCGCCAGCAGCTTTGGGAGGGCCATTGAGCAGTTCTTC
>.|TRBJ2-3|12|TRBV5-1|.
CASSLLGGTQYF
TGCGCCAGCAGCTTGCTAGGGGGTACGCAGTATTTT
>.|TRBJ2-2|14|TRBV24-1|.
CATSDLRDTGELFF
TGTGCCACCAGTGATTTGCGGGACACCGGGGAGCTGTTTTTT
>once|TRBJ2-6|16|TRBV9|.
CASSLPTGSGANVLTF
TGTGCCAGCAGCCTACCTACGGGCTCTGGGGCCAACGTCCTGACTTTC
>.|TRBJ1-6|15|TRBV6-5|TRBD1
CASTDRVLYNSPLHF
TGTGCCAGCACGGACAGGGTCTTGTATAATTCACCCCTCCACTTT
>.|TRBJ1-2|14|TRBV7-9|.
CASSLLVGHYGYTF
TGTGCCAGCAGCTTATTAGTAGGGCACTATGGCTACACCTTC
>.|TRBJ2-3|15|TRBV4-3|TRBD2
CASSPGTSSTDTQYF
TGCGCCAGCAGCCCCGGGACTAGCTCGACAGATACGCAGTATTTT
>.|TRBJ2-5|13|TRBV15|TRBD2
CATSPRAGGTQYF
TGTGCCACCAGCCCCCGGGCGGGAGGGACCCAGTACTTC
>.|TRBJ2-7|12|TRBV5-1|.
CASSSGGSEQYF
TGCGCCAGCAGCTCTGGAGGGAGCGAGCAGTACTTC
>.|TRBJ1-2|12|TRBV29-1|.
CSAGRTNYGYTF
TGCAGCGCCGGACGGACTAACTATGGCTACACCTTC
>once|TRBJ1-2|15|TRBV5-4|.
CASTPDPGIRDGYTF
TGTGCCAGCACCCCCGACCCAGGGATTCGGGATGGCTACACCTTC
>.|TRBJ1-4|15|TRBV5-5|TRBD1
CASRNQTGFGEKLFF
TGTGCCAGCAGAAACCAGACAGGGTTTGGGGAAAAACTGTTTTTT
>.|TRBJ1-3|13|TRBV3-1/TRBV3-2|.
CASSQVIGNTIYF
TGTGCCAGCAGCCAAGTTATTGGAAACACCATATATTTT
>.|TRBJ2-2|16|TRBV3-1/TRBV3-2|TRBD2
CASSQGPSGSTGELFF
TGTGCCAGCAGCCAGGGCCCTAGCGGAAGCACCGGGGAGCTGTTTTTT
>.|TRBJ2-5|13|TRBV3-1/TRBV3-2|.
CASSQGTRETQYF
TGTGCCAGCAGCCAAGGGACGAGGGAGACCCAGTACTTC
>.|TRBJ2-1|12|TRBV19|.
CALGIVTYEQFF
TGTGCCCTAGGGATAGTAACCTATGAGCAGTTCTTC